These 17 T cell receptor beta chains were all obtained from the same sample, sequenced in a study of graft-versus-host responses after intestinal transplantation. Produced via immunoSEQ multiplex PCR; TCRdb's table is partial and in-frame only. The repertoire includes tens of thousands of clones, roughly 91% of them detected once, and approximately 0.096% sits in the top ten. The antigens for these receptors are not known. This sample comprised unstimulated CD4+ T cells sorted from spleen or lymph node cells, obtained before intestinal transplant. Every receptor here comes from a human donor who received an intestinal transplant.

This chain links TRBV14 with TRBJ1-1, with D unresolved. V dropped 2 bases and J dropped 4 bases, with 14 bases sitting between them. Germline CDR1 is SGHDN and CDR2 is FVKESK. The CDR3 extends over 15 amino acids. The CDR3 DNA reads TGTGCCAGCAGCCAAATCCGGGGTGACGGCACTGAAGCTTTCTTT. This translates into CASSQIRGDGTEAFF.

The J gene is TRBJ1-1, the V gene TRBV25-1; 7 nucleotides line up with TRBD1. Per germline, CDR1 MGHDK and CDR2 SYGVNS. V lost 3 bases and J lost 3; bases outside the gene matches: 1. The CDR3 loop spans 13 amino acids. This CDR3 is CASSDRGDTEAFF. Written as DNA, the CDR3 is TGTGCCAGCAGTGACAGGGGGGACACTGAAGCTTTCTTT.

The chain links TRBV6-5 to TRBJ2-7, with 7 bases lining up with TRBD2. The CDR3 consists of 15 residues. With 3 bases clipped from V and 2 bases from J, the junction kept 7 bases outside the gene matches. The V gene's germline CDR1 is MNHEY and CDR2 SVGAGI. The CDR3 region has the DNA TGTGCCAGCAGTTATCAGTGGGGGGGGGCCTACGAGCAGTACTTC. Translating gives CASSYQWGGAYEQYF.

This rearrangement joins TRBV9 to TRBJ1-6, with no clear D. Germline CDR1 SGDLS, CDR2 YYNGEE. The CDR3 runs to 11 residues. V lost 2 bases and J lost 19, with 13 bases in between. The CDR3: CASSVRLLRHF. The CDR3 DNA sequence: TGTGCCAGCAGCGTGCGCCTCCTCCGACACTTT.

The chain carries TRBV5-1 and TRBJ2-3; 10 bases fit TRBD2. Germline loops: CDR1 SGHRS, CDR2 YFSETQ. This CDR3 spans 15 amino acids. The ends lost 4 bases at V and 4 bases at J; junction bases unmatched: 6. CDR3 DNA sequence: TGCGCCAGCAGCCTTTTAGCGGGGGGTCCAGATACGCAGTATTTT. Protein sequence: CASSLLAGGPDTQYF. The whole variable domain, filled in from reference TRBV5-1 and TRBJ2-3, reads KAGVTQTPRYLIKTRGQQVTLSCSPISGHRSVSWYQQTPGQGLQFLFEYFSETQRNKGNFPGRFSGRQFSNSRSEMNVSTLELGDSALYLCASSLLAGGPDTQYFGPGTRLTVL.

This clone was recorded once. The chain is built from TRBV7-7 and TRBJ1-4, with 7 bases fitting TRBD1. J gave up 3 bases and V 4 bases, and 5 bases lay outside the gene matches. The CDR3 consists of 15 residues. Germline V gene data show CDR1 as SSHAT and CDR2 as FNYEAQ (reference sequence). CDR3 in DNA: TGTGCCAGCAGCTCCAGACAGGGACCTAATGAAAAACTGTTTTTT. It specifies CASSSRQGPNEKLFF.

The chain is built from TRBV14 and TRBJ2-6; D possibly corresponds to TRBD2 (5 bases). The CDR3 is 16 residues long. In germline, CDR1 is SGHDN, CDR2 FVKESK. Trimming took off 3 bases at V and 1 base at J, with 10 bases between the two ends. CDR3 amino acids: CASSHVRGSGANVLTF. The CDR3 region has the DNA TGTGCCAGCAGCCACGTTCGGGGTTCTGGGGCCAACGTCCTGACTTTC.

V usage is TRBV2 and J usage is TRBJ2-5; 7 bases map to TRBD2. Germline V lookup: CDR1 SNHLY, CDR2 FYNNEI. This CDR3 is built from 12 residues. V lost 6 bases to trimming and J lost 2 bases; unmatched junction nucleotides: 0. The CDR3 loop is CASSGGQETQYF. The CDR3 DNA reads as TGTGCCAGCAGCGGGGGGCAAGAGACCCAGTACTTC.

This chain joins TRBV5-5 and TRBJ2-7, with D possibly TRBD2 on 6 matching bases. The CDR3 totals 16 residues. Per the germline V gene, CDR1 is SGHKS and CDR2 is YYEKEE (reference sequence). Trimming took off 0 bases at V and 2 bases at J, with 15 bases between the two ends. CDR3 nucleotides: TGTGCCAGCAGCTTGGCCGGTCGGGGGAGCGCCTACGAGCAGTACTTC. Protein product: CASSLAGRGSAYEQYF.

The CDR3 loop is CATRGVSTDTQYF. DNA of the CDR3: TGCGCCACCCGGGGGGTCAGCACAGATACGCAGTATTTT. This chain connects TRBV5-1 to TRBJ2-3; 7 bases fit TRBD2. Germline V gene data show CDR1 as SGHRS and CDR2 as YFSETQ. This CDR3 is 13 amino acids long. The V and J ends lost 9 bases and 0 bases, in that order; junction bases with no gene match: 4.

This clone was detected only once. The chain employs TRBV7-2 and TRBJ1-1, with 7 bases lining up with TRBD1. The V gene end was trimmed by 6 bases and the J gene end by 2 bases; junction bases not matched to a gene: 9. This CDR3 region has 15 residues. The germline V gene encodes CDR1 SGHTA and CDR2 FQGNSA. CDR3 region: CASSPRDSTNTEAFF. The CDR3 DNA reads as TGTGCCAGCAGTCCCAGGGACAGTACTAACACTGAAGCTTTCTTT.

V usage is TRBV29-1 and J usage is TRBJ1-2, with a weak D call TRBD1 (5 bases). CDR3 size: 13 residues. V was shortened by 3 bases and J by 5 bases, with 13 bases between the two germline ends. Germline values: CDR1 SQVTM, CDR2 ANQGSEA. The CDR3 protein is CSVEGGGFYGYTF. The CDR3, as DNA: TGCAGCGTTGAGGGCGGGGGATTTTATGGCTACACCTTC.

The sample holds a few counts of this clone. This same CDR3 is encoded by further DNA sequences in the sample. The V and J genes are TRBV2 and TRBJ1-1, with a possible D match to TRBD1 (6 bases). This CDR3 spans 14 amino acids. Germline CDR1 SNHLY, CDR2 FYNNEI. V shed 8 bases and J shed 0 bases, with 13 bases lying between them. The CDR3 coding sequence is TGTGCCAGCTCTCTACAGGGATTGAACACTGAAGCTTTCTTT. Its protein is CASSLQGLNTEAFF.

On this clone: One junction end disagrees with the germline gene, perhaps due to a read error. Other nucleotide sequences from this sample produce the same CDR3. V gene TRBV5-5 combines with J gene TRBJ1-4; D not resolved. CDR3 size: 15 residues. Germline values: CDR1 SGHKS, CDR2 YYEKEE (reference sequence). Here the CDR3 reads CASSPGLGSNEKLFF. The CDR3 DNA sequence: TGCGCCAGCAGTCCAGGCTTGGGCAGTAATGAAAAACTGTTTTTT.

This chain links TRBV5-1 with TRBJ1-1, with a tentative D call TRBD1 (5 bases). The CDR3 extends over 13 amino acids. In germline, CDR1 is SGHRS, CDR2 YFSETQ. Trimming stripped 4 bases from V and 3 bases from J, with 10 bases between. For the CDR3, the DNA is TGCGCCAGCAGCCCGGAGGGGTACACTGAAGCTTTCTTT. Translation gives CASSPEGYTEAFF.

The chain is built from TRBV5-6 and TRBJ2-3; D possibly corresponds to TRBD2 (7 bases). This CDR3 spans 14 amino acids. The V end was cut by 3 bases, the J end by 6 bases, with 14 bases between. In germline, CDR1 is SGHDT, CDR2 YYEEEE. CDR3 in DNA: TGTGCCAGCAGCTGGGGTGGGGGGGCGGATACGCAGTATTTT. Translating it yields CASSWGGGADTQYF.

The CDR3 DNA reads TGTGCCAGCAGCTTAGTCGGGGGGATCTCAGGCGAGCAGTACTTC. Its translation: CASSLVGGISGEQYF. This rearrangement joins TRBV7-2 to TRBJ2-7; TRBD2 matches at 7 bases. CDR1 is SGHTA and CDR2 is FQGNSA in the germline V gene. The CDR3 extends over 15 amino acids. V gave up 1 base and J gave up 6 bases; unmatched junction bases: 9.